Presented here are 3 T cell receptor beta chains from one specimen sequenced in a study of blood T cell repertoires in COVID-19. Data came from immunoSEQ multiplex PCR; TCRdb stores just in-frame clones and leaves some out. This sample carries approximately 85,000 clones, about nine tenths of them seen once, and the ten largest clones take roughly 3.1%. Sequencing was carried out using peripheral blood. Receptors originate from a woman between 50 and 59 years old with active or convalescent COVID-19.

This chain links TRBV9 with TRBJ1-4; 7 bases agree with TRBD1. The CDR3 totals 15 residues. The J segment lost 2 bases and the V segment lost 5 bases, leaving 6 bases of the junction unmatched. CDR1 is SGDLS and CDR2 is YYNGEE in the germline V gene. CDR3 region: CASSLLTGTNEKLFF. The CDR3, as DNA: TGTGCCAGCAGTTTATTGACAGGGACTAATGAAAAACTGTTTTTT.

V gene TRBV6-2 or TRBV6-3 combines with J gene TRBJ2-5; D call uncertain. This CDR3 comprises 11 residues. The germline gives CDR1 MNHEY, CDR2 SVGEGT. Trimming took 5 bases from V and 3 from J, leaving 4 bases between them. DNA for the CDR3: TGTGCCAGCAGTCCAGAAGAGACCCAGTACTTC. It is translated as CASSPEETQYF.

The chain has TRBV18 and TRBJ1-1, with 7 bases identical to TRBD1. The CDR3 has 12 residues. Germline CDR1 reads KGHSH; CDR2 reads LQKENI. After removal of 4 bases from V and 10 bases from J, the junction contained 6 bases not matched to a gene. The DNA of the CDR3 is TGTGCCAGCTCACGAACAGGGGTAGGAGCTTTCTTT. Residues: CASSRTGVGAFF.